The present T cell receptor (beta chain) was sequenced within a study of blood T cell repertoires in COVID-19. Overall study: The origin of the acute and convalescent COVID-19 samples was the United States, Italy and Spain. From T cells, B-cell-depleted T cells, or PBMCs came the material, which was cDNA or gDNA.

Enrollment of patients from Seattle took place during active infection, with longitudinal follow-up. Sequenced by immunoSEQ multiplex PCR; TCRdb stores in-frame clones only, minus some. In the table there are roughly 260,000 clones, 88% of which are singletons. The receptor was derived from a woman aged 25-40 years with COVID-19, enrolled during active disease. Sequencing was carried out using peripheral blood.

The CDR3 DNA reads TGTGCCACCAGCGGGGGCAGGGGGTTTACCTACGAGCAGTACTTC. Its protein is CATSGGRGFTYEQYF. The chain employs TRBV15 and TRBJ2-7; the match to TRBD1 covers 7 bases. The junction had 9 bases not matched to a gene; V was cut back by 5 bases and J by 2 bases. The CDR3 is made up of 15 amino acids. Germline assignment: CDR1 LNHNV and CDR2 YYDKDF (reference sequence).